A selection of T cell receptor beta chains follows, all from one sample in a study of shared clonotypes between healthy human individuals. TCRdb's table, derived via immunoSEQ multiplex PCR, lists solely in-frame clones and lacks some. The table lists a few hundred thousand clones, over 50% of them singletons, with 11% in the top ten. The specimen sequenced was memory CD4+ T cells sorted from blood. The receptors shown here come from a man in his thirties or forties in good health. Both conserved end residues are part of each CDR3. The D gene is left open where the match is weak. Not every row has a clone size; where given, it reads once, few, many or a size class.

size	V	J	D	CDR3	DNA
once	TRBV4-3	TRBJ1-1	-	CASSQEILNTEAFF	TGCGCCAGCAGCCAAGAGATTTTGAACACTGAAGCTTTCTTT
-	TRBV6-1	TRBJ1-1	TRBD1	CASASTGYTEAFF	TGTGCCAGCGCCTCGACAGGGTACACTGAAGCTTTCTTT
-	TRBV7-9	TRBJ1-5	-	CASSLRADQPQHF	TGTGCCAGCAGCTTAAGGGCCGATCAGCCCCAGCATTTT
-	TRBV6-5	TRBJ2-7	-	CASSYGRTQYF	TGTGCCAGCAGTTACGGTAGGACGCAGTACTTC
-	TRBV7-8	TRBJ2-3	-	CASSPITQYF	TGTGCCAGCAGCCCAATCACGCAGTATTTT
-	TRBV18	TRBJ2-3	-	CASSPADTQYF	TGTGCCAGCTCACCGGCAGATACGCAGTATTTT
once	TRBV11-1	TRBJ2-3	TRBD1	CASSEGTGLYTDTQYF	TGTGCCAGCAGCGAAGGGACAGGTCTATACACAGATACGCAGTATTTT
-	TRBV18	TRBJ2-7	TRBD1	CASSQQGPYEQYF	TGTGCCAGCTCACAACAGGGGCCCTACGAGCAGTACTTC
many	TRBV27	TRBJ1-2	TRBD1	CASSLSPTGLYGYTF	TGTGCCAGCAGTTTATCTCCGACAGGGCTCTATGGCTACACCTTC
-	TRBV28	TRBJ1-5	-	CASSSGAGNQPQHF	TGTGCCAGCAGTTCTGGTGCGGGCAATCAGCCCCAGCATTTT
many	TRBV28	TRBJ1-2	-	CASKQISYGYTF	TGTGCCAGCAAACAGATATCCTATGGCTACACCTTC
-	TRBV7-9	TRBJ2-1	-	CASSLAAKSYNEQFF	TGTGCCAGCAGCTTAGCGGCGAAATCCTACAATGAGCAGTTCTTC
-	TRBV11-2	TRBJ2-7	TRBD1	CASSTILGQSYEQYF	TGTGCCAGCAGCACGATCCTGGGACAGTCCTACGAGCAGTACTTC
-	TRBV28	TRBJ1-3	-	CASHRPDRNTIYF	TGTGCCAGTCACCGACCGGACAGAAACACCATATATTTT
-	TRBV28	TRBJ1-2	-	CASSPSIQGRGGYTF	TGTGCCAGCAGCCCCAGTATACAGGGTCGGGGTGGCTACACCTTC
-	TRBV13	TRBJ2-3	TRBD2	CASSLRLAETTDTQYF	TGTGCCAGCAGCTTACGACTAGCGGAGACCACAGATACGCAGTATTTT
-	TRBV5-6	TRBJ2-3	TRBD1	CASRPGQGWADTQYF	TGTGCCAGCAGGCCCGGACAGGGGTGGGCAGATACGCAGTATTTT
-	TRBV19	TRBJ1-1	-	CAVTPMPGTSNTEAFF	TGTGCCGTCACTCCCATGCCAGGGACCTCGAACACTGAAGCTTTCTTT
-	TRBV5-4	TRBJ2-5	-	CASSLASGQETQYF	TGTGCCAGCAGCTTGGCCAGCGGACAAGAGACCCAGTACTTC
-	TRBV6-1	TRBJ1-5	TRBD1	CASSVAGTGGSQPQHF	TGTGCCAGCAGTGTGGCCGGGACAGGGGGGAGTCAGCCCCAGCATTTT
once	TRBV20-1	TRBJ2-7	-	CSASRGAEQYF	TGCAGTGCTAGCCGTGGCGCAGAGCAGTACTTC
-	TRBV2	TRBJ1-1	-	CASSGMGREAFF	TGTGCCAGCAGTGGCATGGGCAGGGAAGCTTTCTTT
few	TRBV4-1	TRBJ1-2	-	CASSQVGRRSRNGYTF	TGCGCCAGCAGCCAAGTGGGTCGACGGTCGCGAAATGGCTACACCTTC
-	TRBV7-2	TRBJ2-7	TRBD1	CASSSYRGSYEQYF	TGTGCCAGCAGCTCTTACAGGGGAAGCTACGAGCAGTACTTC
once	TRBV25-1	TRBJ2-7	TRBD1	CASSEGGTGAYEQYF	TGTGCCAGCAGTGAAGGGGGGACAGGGGCTTACGAGCAGTACTTC
-	TRBV5-1	TRBJ2-2	TRBD1	CASSIPGQGVGNTGELFF	TGCGCCAGCAGCATACCGGGACAGGGGGTTGGGAACACCGGGGAGCTGTTTTTT
many	TRBV5-4	TRBJ2-7	-	CASSKEAAYEQYF	TGTGCCAGCAGCAAGGAGGCAGCCTACGAGCAGTACTTC
-	TRBV7-8	TRBJ2-7	-	CASSPRYEQYF	TGTGCCAGCAGCCCTAGGTACGAGCAGTACTTC
-	TRBV28	TRBJ1-1	TRBD1	CASRTTGLRDGEAFF	TGTGCCAGCAGAACGACAGGGTTGCGGGATGGTGAAGCTTTCTTT
-	TRBV19	TRBJ2-2	TRBD1	CASSNRQGASGELFF	TGTGCCAGTAGTAACCGACAGGGGGCGTCCGGGGAGCTGTTTTTT
-	TRBV15	TRBJ1-1	-	CATSRDMNTEAFF	TGTGCCACCAGCAGAGATATGAACACTGAAGCTTTCTTT
-	TRBV21-1	TRBJ2-7	-	CASSKARDRDYEQYF	TGTGCCAGCAGCAAAGCACGGGACAGAGACTACGAGCAGTACTTC
-	TRBV10-3	TRBJ2-7	-	CAIRGRSLSYEQYF	TGTGCCATCAGGGGCAGGTCCCTCTCCTACGAGCAGTACTTC
-	TRBV11-2	TRBJ2-5	TRBD2	CASSLDRLAGSGETQYF	TGTGCCAGCAGCTTAGATCGCCTAGCGGGAAGTGGGGAGACCCAGTACTTC
-	TRBV7-2	TRBJ1-5	-	CASSSPGGNQPQHF	TGTGCCAGCAGCTCACCGGGGGGGAATCAGCCCCAGCATTTT
-	TRBV11-2	TRBJ2-3	-	CASSLDRGTDTQYF	TGTGCCAGCAGCTTAGACAGGGGCACAGATACGCAGTATTTT
many	TRBV6-9	TRBJ2-7	-	CASSPNSGDPGVEQYF	TGTGCCAGCAGTCCTAACTCGGGGGACCCGGGGGTCGAGCAGTACTTC
few	TRBV4-2	TRBJ2-3	-	CASSQDTGNTDTQYF	TGTGCCAGCAGCCAAGATACTGGAAACACAGATACGCAGTATTTT
-	TRBV10-2	TRBJ2-7	TRBD2	CASSEPIGGKYEQYF	TGCGCCAGCAGTGAGCCCATCGGGGGGAAGTACGAGCAGTACTTC
-	TRBV23-1	TRBJ1-2	-	CASSQIFETVGDGYTF	TGCGCCAGCAGTCAAATCTTTGAAACCGTTGGGGATGGCTACACCTTC
-	TRBV2	TRBJ2-5	-	CASRKIAAGEETQYF	TGTGCCAGCAGAAAAATAGCGGCAGGGGAAGAGACCCAGTACTTC
-	TRBV28	TRBJ2-1	TRBD1	CASRGHGQGAKNEQFF	TGTGCCAGCAGAGGACATGGACAGGGGGCGAAGAATGAGCAGTTCTTC
-	TRBV5-6	TRBJ2-7	-	CASSFWALGSYEQYF	TGTGCCAGCAGCTTCTGGGCTCTGGGTTCCTACGAGCAGTACTTC
-	TRBV7-6	TRBJ1-1	-	CASSLYARNTLSAEAFF	TGTGCCAGCAGCTTGTATGCCAGAAATACGCTTTCGGCTGAAGCTTTCTTT
-	TRBV30	TRBJ2-5	TRBD2	CARGPRGGTQYF	TGTGCCCGGGGACCGCGCGGGGGGACCCAGTACTTC
-	TRBV2	TRBJ2-1	-	CASSGGRGRRTLGSYNEQFF	TGTGCCAGCAGTGGGGGTCGGGGACGTAGGACCTTGGGGTCCTACAATGAGCAGTTCTTC
-	TRBV5-1	TRBJ1-3	-	CASSLEGGSSGNTIYF	TGCGCCAGCAGCTTGGAAGGGGGGAGCTCTGGAAACACCATATATTTT
-	TRBV5-1	TRBJ1-1	-	CASSLQANTEAFF	TGCGCCAGCAGCTTGCAGGCGAACACTGAAGCTTTCTTT
-	TRBV29-1	TRBJ1-5	-	CSVATGNNQPQHF	TGCAGCGTTGCTACAGGGAACAATCAGCCCCAGCATTTT
-	TRBV18	TRBJ1-1	-	CASSHAPLLSRQSNTEAFF	TGTGCCAGCTCACATGCCCCTTTATTGAGTAGACAGTCTAACACTGAAGCTTTCTTT
once	TRBV19	TRBJ2-1	-	CASSIDHFWAGRFF	TGTGCCAGTAGTATAGATCATTTTTGGGCAGGGCGGTTCTTC
-	TRBV6-1	TRBJ1-2	TRBD1	CASSERGQGVIYGYTF	TGTGCCAGCAGTGAACGGGGACAGGGAGTTATCTATGGCTACACCTTC
-	TRBV11-2	TRBJ2-7	-	CASSLLGGPYEQYF	TGTGCCAGCAGCTTACTCGGGGGTCCCTACGAGCAGTACTTC
-	TRBV11-2	TRBJ2-7	-	CASSLLGQGIYEQYF	TGTGCCAGCAGCTTACTGGGGCAGGGGATCTACGAGCAGTACTTC
-	TRBV4-3	TRBJ1-5	-	CASSQGIGRGQPQHF	TGCGCCAGCAGCCAAGGAATCGGGCGGGGACAGCCCCAGCATTTT